This TCR beta chain was recorded in a study of identical twins. CDR1 is DFQATT and CDR2 is SNEGSKA in the germline V gene (reference sequence). This CDR3 spans 17 amino acids. The J segment lost 4 bases and the V segment lost 0 bases, leaving 12 bases of the junction unmatched. This clonotype was recorded at least ten times. TCRdb processed the 5' RACE reads anew with MiXCR; each CDR3 protein has one entry. The table shows under 250,000 distinct CDR3 sequences, with 6% to 8% occurring only once. The same data also contributed to another study, on yellow fever vaccine responses in identical twins.

The rearrangement links TRBV20-1 to TRBJ2-7, with TRBD2 matching over 10 bases. The sequence was collected from a young woman in good health. The sequenced sample consisted of CD8+ T cells sorted from blood. The CDR3 nucleotides read TGCAGTGCTAGAGACCCCCATAGAACTAGCGGGATATACGAGCAGTACTTC. Residues: CSARDPHRTSGIYEQYF.